This T cell receptor (beta chain) is from a study of T-cell reconstitution after alpha-beta-depleted transplantation in children. The TCRbeta library was prepared with unique molecular identifiers. Via MiXCR, TCRdb re-called the PCR reads, giving one row per CDR3 protein. The sample includes nearly 250,000 distinct CDR3 sequences, roughly 7.7% of them seen just once. Study results and limitations: Surviving recipient T cells and intrathymic progenitors accounted for some patients' high TCRbeta diversity at day 60. About two months after transplant, alpha-beta T cells reportedly came from several hundred expanded graft clones.

This clonotype was detected ten times or more. Its antigen is currently unknown. Sequenced here: PBMCs, mostly from graft donor cells, sampled 180 days after TCRalphabeta/CD19-depleted stem cell transplant. The origin of this receptor is a male patient aged 10-17 years who had a stem cell transplant for acute lymphoblastic leukemia, so the T cells may come from the graft donor.

The CDR3 DNA reads TGTGCCAGCAGTTTTTGGGACAGGGGACTCACAGATACGCAGTATTTT. Amino acid sequence: CASSFWDRGLTDTQYF. The rearrangement uses TRBV12-3 or TRBV12-4 and TRBJ2-3; 10 bases match TRBD1. V gave up 3 bases and J gave up 2 bases; unmatched junction bases: 5. The CDR3 has 16 amino acids.